The 20 T cell receptor beta chains below were found in one sample sequenced in a study of blood T cell repertoires in COVID-19. The table came from immunoSEQ multiplex PCR; TCRdb's copy has only in-frame clones and leaves some out. Of 200,000 or so clones in the sample, 75% to 90% were seen once. The sequenced sample consisted of peripheral blood. These receptors came from a man between 65 and 85 years old with active or convalescent COVID-19.

The chain carries TRBV28 and TRBJ1-5, with 7 bases identical to TRBD1. This CDR3 has 13 amino acids. Germline CDR1 reads MDHEN; CDR2 reads SYDVKM. J was trimmed by 6 bases and V by 6 bases; bases with no gene match: 5. The CDR3 bases are TGTGCCAGCAGGCAAGACAGGGTTCAGCCCCAGCATTTT. Translated, it gives CASRQDRVQPQHF.

This rearrangement joins TRBV5-1 to TRBJ2-1; 9 positions agree with TRBD2. CDR1 SGHRS and CDR2 YFSETQ come from the germline V gene. The CDR3 is 15 amino acids. J lost 6 bases, V lost 4 bases, and 8 bases had no gene match. This CDR3 is CASSRGVAGVNEQFF. Written as DNA, the CDR3 is TGCGCCAGCAGCCGGGGGGTAGCGGGAGTCAATGAGCAGTTCTTC. Complete variable domain (other parts from reference TRBV5-1 and TRBJ2-1): KAGVTQTPRYLIKTRGQQVTLSCSPISGHRSVSWYQQTPGQGLQFLFEYFSETQRNKGNFPGRFSGRQFSNSRSEMNVSTLELGDSALYLCASSRGVAGVNEQFFGPGTRLTVL.

The sample holds one count of this clone. The chain links TRBV3-1 (or the pseudogene TRBV3-2) to TRBJ1-2; D is ambiguous. Between the trimmed V and J ends, which lost 4 bases and 7 bases, there was a span of 10 bases. The CDR3 extends over 12 amino acids. Germline CDR1 is LGHDT and CDR2 is YNNKEL (reference sequence). CDR3: CASSPSGSGYTF. CDR3 DNA: TGTGCCAGCAGCCCCAGTGGGAGTGGCTACACCTTC.

This sequence joins TRBV9 and TRBJ2-1; 10 bases align to TRBD2. V was clipped by 2 bases and J by 4 bases; unmatched bases: 9. The CDR3 contains 17 residues. In germline, CDR1 is SGDLS, CDR2 YYNGEE. The CDR3 DNA sequence: TGTGCCAGCAGCGTTCTTAGGGCTAGCGGGAGATACAATGAGCAGTTCTTC. This encodes CASSVLRASGRYNEQFF. Using reference TRBV9 and TRBJ2-1 for the parts outside the CDR3, the full variable domain is DSGVTQTPKHLITATGQRVTLRCSPRSGDLSVYWYQQSLDQGLQFLIQYYNGEERAKGNILERFSAQQFPDLHSELNLSSLELGDSALYFCASSVLRASGRYNEQFFGPGTRLTVL.

This chain joins TRBV6-5 and TRBJ1-1, with D possibly being TRBD1 (5 bases). CDR3 size: 12 residues. CDR1 is MNHEY, CDR2 SVGAGI, per germline. V was trimmed by 7 bases and J by 0 bases, leaving 6 bases between them. CDR3 nucleotide sequence: TGTGCCAGCAAGGACATGAACACTGAAGCTTTCTTT. It is translated as CASKDMNTEAFF.

The genes are TRBV28 and TRBJ1-2, with D possibly matching TRBD1 (5 bases). The CDR3 contains 14 residues. Trimming cost V 3 bases and J 2 bases, with 10 bases left between them. The V gene's germline CDR1 is MDHEN and CDR2 SYDVKM. DNA of the CDR3: TGTGCCAGCAGTTTGCCAGGGAACAACTATGGCTACACCTTC. It is translated as CASSLPGNNYGYTF.

The chain is built from TRBV19 and TRBJ1-5, with a possible D match to TRBD1 (6 bases). V lost 7 bases to trimming and J lost 3 bases, with 16 bases between them. The CDR3 is made up of 15 amino acids. From germline, CDR1 is LNHDA and CDR2 SQIVND (reference sequence). CDR3 residues: CASTAPGHANQPQHF. For the CDR3, the DNA is TGTGCCAGTACCGCTCCGGGACACGCCAATCAGCCCCAGCATTTT.

This clone occurred once. The chain has TRBV3-1 (or the pseudogene TRBV3-2) and TRBJ1-6; D is possibly TRBD1 (6 bases). The CDR3 loop spans 14 amino acids. The germline V gene encodes CDR1 LGHDT and CDR2 YNNKEL (reference sequence). The germline V and J ends were trimmed by 1 base and 6 bases, with 7 bases remaining between them. The CDR3 reads CASSQGRGNSPLHF. In DNA, the CDR3 is TGTGCCAGCAGCCAAGGCAGGGGTAATTCACCCCTCCACTTT.

This rearrangement joins TRBV2 to TRBJ2-1; the D is unclear. CDR1 SNHLY and CDR2 FYNNEI come from the germline V gene. V was pared by 6 bases and J by 10 bases, with 10 bases between. The CDR3 has 11 amino acids. The DNA for the CDR3 is TGTGCCAGCAGCGGATACAGAGAGCAGTTCTTC. Translating gives CASSGYREQFF.

This clone was seen just once. The rearrangement joins TRBV4-1 to TRBJ2-3; TRBD2 might be the D (6 bases). The CDR3 has 17 residues. Trimming cost V 2 bases and J 0 bases, with 15 bases left between them. Germline CDR1 is MGHRA and CDR2 is YSYEKL. The CDR3 is CASSQTMRGLSTDTQYF. For the CDR3, the DNA is TGCGCCAGCAGCCAAACTATGCGGGGTCTAAGCACAGATACGCAGTATTTT.

The chain links TRBV23-1 to TRBJ2-1; D uncertain. TRBV23-1 is classed as an ORF, of uncertain function. V was trimmed by 2 bases and J by 8 bases, leaving 13 bases between them. The CDR3 has 14 residues. The CDR3 DNA reads as TGCGCCAGCAGTCAACTACCCAAAAACCATGAGCAGTTCTTC. Protein: CASSQLPKNHEQFF.

The rearrangement uses TRBV5-6 and TRBJ1-2, with TRBD1 as a possible D gene (5 bases). This CDR3 is built from 15 residues. Trimming removed 4 bases from V and 4 bases from J, with 17 bases in between. The V gene's germline CDR1 is SGHDT and CDR2 YYEEEE. For the CDR3, the DNA is TGTGCCAGCAGCGGGAGGTGGGGGGAAAGCTATGGCTACACCTTC. Residues: CASSGRWGESYGYTF.

This chain uses TRBV2 with TRBJ2-7; D perhaps matches TRBD1 (5 bases). Germline values: CDR1 SNHLY, CDR2 FYNNEI. This CDR3 has 12 residues. V lost 6 bases to trimming and J lost 2 bases, with 8 bases between them. CDR3 region: CASRGLTYEQYF. The CDR3 region has the DNA TGTGCCAGCAGGGGGCTGACCTACGAGCAGTACTTC.

The CDR3 DNA sequence: TGTGCCAGCAGTCCCTTTGAGGCGAAAAACATTCAGTACTTC. Its protein product is CASSPFEAKNIQYF. The chain recombines TRBV6-5 with TRBJ2-4; unclear D gene. Trimming removed 5 bases from V and 4 bases from J, with 12 bases in between. This CDR3 is built from 14 residues. In germline, CDR1 is MNHEY, CDR2 SVGAGI.

V usage is TRBV6-5 and J usage is TRBJ1-3, with no clear D. Germline CDR1 MNHEY, CDR2 SVGAGI. Between the trimmed V and J ends, which lost 6 bases and 3 bases, there was a span of 9 bases. The CDR3 consists of 13 residues. The CDR3 nucleotides are TGTGCCAGCAGCAGCGTCCTTGGAAACACCATATATTTT. Translating it yields CASSSVLGNTIYF.

The genes are TRBV3-1 (or the pseudogene TRBV3-2) and TRBJ1-5; tentatively, D is TRBD1 (5 bases). The CDR3 runs 15 residues. Germline lookup yields CDR1 LGHDT and CDR2 YNNKEL (reference sequence). Trimming shortened V by 4 bases and J by 4 bases, and 14 bases separated the two germline ends. The CDR3 protein is CASSPSRQFNQPQHF. The CDR3 DNA is TGTGCCAGCAGCCCGTCTCGACAGTTTAATCAGCCCCAGCATTTT.

This clone has only one observation. This rearrangement joins TRBV9 to TRBJ2-1, with 7 bases lining up with TRBD2. The germline CDR1 and CDR2 sequences are SGDLS and YYNGEE. Germline trimming cut 0 bases from V and 10 bases from J; bases unmatched to any gene: 4. This CDR3 is built from 13 residues. The CDR3 coding sequence is TGTGCCAGCAGCGTAGGGGGGACTACCGAGCAGTTCTTC. Its translation is CASSVGGTTEQFF.

This clone was seen a single time. This sequence joins TRBV28 and TRBJ1-5; 7 bases are a match to TRBD1. The CDR3 consists of 13 residues. CDR1 and CDR2 (germline): MDHEN, SYDVKM. Unmatched junction bases numbered 4, after V lost 7 bases and J lost 4 bases. The CDR3 loop reads CASNRQGNQPQHF. The DNA of the CDR3 is TGTGCCAGCAATAGACAGGGTAATCAGCCCCAGCATTTT.

This chain's CDR3 is CASTEEGRVNEKLFF. The CDR3 region has the DNA TGCGCCAGTACCGAGGAGGGCAGAGTTAATGAAAAACTGTTTTTT. V and J are TRBV5-1 and TRBJ1-4; D call uncertain. In germline, CDR1 is SGHRS, CDR2 YFSETQ. The CDR3 is 15 residues long. The V end lost 8 bases, the J end lost 4 bases, and 18 bases lay between the germline ends.

The chain has TRBV2 and TRBJ1-1; D may be TRBD1 (6 bases). The CDR3 sequence is 17 residues long. Germline V gene sequence: CDR1 SNHLY, CDR2 FYNNEI. V lost 6 bases and J 4 bases, leaving 24 bases between the germline ends. In DNA, the CDR3 is TGTGCCAGCAGCCTTAAAGAGACAGGTTTAGGGGCCACTGAAGCTTTCTTT. Encoded protein: CASSLKETGLGATEAFF.